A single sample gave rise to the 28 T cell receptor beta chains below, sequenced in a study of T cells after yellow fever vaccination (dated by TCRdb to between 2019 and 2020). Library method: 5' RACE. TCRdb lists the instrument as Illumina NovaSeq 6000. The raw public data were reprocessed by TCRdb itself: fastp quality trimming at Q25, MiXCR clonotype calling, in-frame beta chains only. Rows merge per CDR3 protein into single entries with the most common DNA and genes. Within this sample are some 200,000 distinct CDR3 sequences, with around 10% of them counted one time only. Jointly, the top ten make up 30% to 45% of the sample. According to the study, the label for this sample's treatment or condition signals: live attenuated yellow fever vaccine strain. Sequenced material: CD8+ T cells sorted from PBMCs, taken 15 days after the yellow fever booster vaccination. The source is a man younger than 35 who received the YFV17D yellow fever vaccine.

The CDR3 nucleotides are TGCGCCAGCAGCCAAGGGACGGGTCCCTACTCCTACGAGCAGTACTTC. It encodes CASSQGTGPYSYEQYF. The V gene is TRBV5-1, the J gene TRBJ2-7; possibly TRBD1 or TRBD2 for D (5 bases each). The CDR3 extends over 16 amino acids. V gave up 4 bases and J gave up 0 bases, with 17 bases separating them. The V gene's germline CDR1 is SGHRS and CDR2 YFSETQ. Full variable domain (outside the CDR3, taken from reference TRBV5-1 and TRBJ2-7): KAGVTQTPRYLIKTRGQQVTLSCSPISGHRSVSWYQQTPGQGLQFLFEYFSETQRNKGNFPGRFSGRQFSNSRSEMNVSTLELGDSALYLCASSQGTGPYSYEQYFGPGTRLTVT.

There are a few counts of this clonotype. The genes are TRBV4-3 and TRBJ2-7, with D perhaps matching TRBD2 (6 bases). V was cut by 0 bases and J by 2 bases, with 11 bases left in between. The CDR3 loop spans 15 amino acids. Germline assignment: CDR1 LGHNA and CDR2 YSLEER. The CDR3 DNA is TGCGCCAGCAGCCAAGAAGTAGGGGAGGCCTACGAGCAGTACTTC. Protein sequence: CASSQEVGEAYEQYF.

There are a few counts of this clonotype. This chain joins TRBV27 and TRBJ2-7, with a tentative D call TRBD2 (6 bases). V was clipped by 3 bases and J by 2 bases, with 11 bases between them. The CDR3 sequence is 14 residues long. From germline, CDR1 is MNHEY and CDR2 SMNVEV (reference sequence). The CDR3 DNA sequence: TGTGCCAGCAGTTTTGGGCGGGGCGCCTACGAGCAGTACTTC. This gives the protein CASSFGRGAYEQYF.

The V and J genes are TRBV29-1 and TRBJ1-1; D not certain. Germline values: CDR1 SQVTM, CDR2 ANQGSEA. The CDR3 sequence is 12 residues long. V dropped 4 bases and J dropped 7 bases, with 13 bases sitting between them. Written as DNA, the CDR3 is TGCAGCGTTGGCGGAGGGCGGATTGAAGCTTTCTTT. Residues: CSVGGGRIEAFF.

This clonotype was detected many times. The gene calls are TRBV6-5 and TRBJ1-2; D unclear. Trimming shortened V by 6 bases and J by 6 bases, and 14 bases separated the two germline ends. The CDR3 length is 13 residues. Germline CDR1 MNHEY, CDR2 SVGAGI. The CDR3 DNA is TGTGCCAGCAGGCCTTCCGGTGGGGATGGCTACACCTTC. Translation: CASRPSGGDGYTF.

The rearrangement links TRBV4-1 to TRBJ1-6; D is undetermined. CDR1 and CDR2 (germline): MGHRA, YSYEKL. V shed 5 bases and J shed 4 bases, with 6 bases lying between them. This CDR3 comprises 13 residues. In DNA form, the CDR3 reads TGCGCCAGCAGCAGCCAATATAATTCACCCCTCCACTTT. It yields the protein CASSSQYNSPLHF.

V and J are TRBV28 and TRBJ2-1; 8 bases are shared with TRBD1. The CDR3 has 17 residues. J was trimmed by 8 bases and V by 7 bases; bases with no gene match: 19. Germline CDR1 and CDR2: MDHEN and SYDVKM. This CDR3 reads CASISALTRTGLHEQFF. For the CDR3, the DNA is TGTGCCAGCATTTCCGCCTTAACGCGGACAGGGCTCCATGAGCAGTTCTTC.

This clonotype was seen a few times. CDR3 bases: TGTGCCAGTGACTCTGGGCGGTCAGATACGCAGTATTTT. This codes for CASDSGRSDTQYF. This rearrangement joins TRBV19 to TRBJ2-3; D gene uncertain. The CDR3 covers 13 residues. The germline gives CDR1 LNHDA, CDR2 SQIVND (reference sequence). V lost 8 bases to trimming and J lost 4 bases, with 13 bases between them.

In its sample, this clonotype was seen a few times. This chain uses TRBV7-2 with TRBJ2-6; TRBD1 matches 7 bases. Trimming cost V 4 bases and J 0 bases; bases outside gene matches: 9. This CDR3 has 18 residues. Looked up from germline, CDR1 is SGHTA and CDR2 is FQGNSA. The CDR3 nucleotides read TGTGCCAGCAGCTCGCGATGGGACAGTAGCTCTGGGGCCAACGTCCTGACTTTC. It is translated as CASSSRWDSSSGANVLTF.

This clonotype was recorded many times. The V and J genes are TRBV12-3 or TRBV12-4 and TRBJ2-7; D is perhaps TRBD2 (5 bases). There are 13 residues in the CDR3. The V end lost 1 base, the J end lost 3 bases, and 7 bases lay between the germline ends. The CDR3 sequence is CASSLEEDYEQYF. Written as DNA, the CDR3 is TGTGCCAGCAGTTTAGAGGAGGACTACGAGCAGTACTTC.

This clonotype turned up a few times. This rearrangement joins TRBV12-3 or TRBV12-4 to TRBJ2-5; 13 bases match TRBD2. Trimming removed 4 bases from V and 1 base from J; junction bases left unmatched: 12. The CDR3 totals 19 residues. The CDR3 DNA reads TGTGCCAGCAGTTCCGGACTAGCGGGGGCGAAGGACCCCCAAGAGACCCAGTACTTC. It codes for CASSSGLAGAKDPQETQYF.

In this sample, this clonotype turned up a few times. The CDR3: CASSLDENTQYF. CDR3 coding DNA: TGTGCCAGCAGCTTAGATGAGAATACGCAGTATTTT. The chain carries TRBV11-3 and TRBJ2-3; D gene uncertain. Trimming left V 0 bases short and J 7 bases short, with 5 bases between. Germline lookup yields CDR1 SGHNT and CDR2 YENEEA. The CDR3 has 12 residues.

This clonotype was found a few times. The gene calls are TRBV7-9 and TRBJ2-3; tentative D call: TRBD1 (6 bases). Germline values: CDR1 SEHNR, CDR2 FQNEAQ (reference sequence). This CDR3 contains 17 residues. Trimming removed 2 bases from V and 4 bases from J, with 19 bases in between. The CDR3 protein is CASSLILGAENADTQYF. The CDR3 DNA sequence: TGTGCCAGCAGCTTAATTTTGGGGGCCGAGAATGCAGATACGCAGTATTTT.

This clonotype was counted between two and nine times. DNA for the CDR3: TGTGCCAGCTCACCACAGGGTACCGGGGCCAACGTCCTGACTTTC. Translating it yields CASSPQGTGANVLTF. The chain employs TRBV18 and TRBJ2-6, with D uncertain. Germline loops: CDR1 KGHSH, CDR2 LQKENI. This CDR3 spans 15 amino acids. Deletions cut 1 base from V and 4 bases from J, with 8 bases between.

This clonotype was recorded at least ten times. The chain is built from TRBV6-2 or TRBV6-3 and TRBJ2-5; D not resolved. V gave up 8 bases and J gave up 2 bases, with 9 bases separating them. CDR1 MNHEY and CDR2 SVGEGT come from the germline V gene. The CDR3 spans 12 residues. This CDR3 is CASDDVQETQYF. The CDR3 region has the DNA TGTGCCAGCGATGACGTTCAAGAGACCCAGTACTTC.

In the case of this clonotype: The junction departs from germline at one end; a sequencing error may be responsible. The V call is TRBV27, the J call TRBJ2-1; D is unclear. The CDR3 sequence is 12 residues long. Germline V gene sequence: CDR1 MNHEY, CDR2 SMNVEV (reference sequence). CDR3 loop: CASSYGYNEHFF. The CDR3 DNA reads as TGTGCCAGCAGTTATGGCTACAATGAGCATTTCTTC.

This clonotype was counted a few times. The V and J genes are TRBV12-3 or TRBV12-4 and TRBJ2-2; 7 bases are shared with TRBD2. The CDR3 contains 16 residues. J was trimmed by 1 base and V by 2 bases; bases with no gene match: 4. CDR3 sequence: CASSLFSGVNTGELFF. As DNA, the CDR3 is TGTGCCAGCAGTTTATTCAGCGGGGTGAACACCGGGGAGCTGTTTTTT.

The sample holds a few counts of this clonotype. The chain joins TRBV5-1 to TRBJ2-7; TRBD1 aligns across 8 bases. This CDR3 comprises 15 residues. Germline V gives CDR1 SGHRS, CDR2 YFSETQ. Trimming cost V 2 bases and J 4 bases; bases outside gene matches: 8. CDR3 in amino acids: CASSFGQGSLYEQYF. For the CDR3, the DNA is TGCGCCAGCAGCTTTGGACAGGGATCCCTTTACGAGCAGTACTTC.

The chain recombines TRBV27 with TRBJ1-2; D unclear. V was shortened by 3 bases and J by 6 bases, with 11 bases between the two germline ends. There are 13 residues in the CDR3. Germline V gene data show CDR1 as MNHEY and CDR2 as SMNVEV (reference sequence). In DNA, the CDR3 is TGTGCCAGCAGTTTCCGAGAAGAGGATGGCTACACCTTC. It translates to CASSFREEDGYTF.

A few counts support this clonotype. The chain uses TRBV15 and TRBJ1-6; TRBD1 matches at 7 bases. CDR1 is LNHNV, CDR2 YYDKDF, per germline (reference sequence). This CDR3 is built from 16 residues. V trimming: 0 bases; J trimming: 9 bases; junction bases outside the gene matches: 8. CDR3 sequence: CATSREVGGGRSPLHF. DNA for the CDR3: TGTGCCACCAGCAGAGAGGTCGGAGGGGGCCGTTCACCCCTCCACTTT.

CDR3 residues: CASSPSRATYNEQFF. As DNA, the CDR3 is TGTGCCAGCAGCCCTTCGCGGGCTACCTACAATGAGCAGTTCTTC. The chain employs TRBV7-9 and TRBJ2-1; TRBD2 might be the D (5 bases). The CDR3 has 15 residues. Trimming cost V 5 bases and J 2 bases, with 13 bases left between them. The germline gives CDR1 SEHNR, CDR2 FQNEAQ (reference sequence).

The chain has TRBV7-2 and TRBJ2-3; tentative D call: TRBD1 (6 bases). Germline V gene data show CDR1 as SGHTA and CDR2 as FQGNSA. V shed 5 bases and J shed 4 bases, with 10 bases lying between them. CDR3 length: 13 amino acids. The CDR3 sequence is CASSRGGADTQYF. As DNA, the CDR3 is TGTGCCAGCAGCCGAGGGGGTGCAGATACGCAGTATTTT. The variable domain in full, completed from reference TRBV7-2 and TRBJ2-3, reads GAGVSQSPSNKVTEKGKDVELRCDPISGHTALYWYRQSLGQGLEFLIYFQGNSAPDKSGLPSDRFSAERTGGSVSTLTIQRTQQEDSAVYLCASSRGGADTQYFGPGTRLTVL.

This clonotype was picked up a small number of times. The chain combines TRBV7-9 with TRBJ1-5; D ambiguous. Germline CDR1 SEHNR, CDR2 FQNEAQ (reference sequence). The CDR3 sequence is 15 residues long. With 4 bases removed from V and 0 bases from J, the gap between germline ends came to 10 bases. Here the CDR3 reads CASSSSLDSNQPQHF. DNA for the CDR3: TGTGCCAGCAGCTCTAGCCTGGATAGCAATCAGCCCCAGCATTTT.

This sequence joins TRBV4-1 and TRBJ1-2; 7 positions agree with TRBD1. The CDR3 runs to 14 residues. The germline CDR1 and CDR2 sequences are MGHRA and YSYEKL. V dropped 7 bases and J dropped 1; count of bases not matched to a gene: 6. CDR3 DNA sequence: TGCGCCAGCAACTGGGGACAGCTTAACTATGGCTACACCTTC. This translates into CASNWGQLNYGYTF.

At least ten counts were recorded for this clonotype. The CDR3, as DNA: TGTGCCACCAGCAGGGATGGGGGAAGCTCCTACAATGAGCAGTTCTTC. Translating gives CATSRDGGSSYNEQFF. The chain uses TRBV15 and TRBJ2-1; tentatively, D is TRBD1 or TRBD2 (5 bases each). The germline V gene encodes CDR1 LNHNV and CDR2 YYDKDF (reference sequence). The CDR3 sequence is 16 residues long. The V end lost 3 bases, the J end lost 0 bases, and 12 bases lay between the germline ends.

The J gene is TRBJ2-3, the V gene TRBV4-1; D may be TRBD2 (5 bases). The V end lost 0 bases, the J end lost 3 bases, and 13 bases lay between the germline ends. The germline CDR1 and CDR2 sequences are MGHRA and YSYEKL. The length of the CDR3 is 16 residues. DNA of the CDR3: TGCGCCAGCAGCCAAGACTCTGGGGAGTGGACAGATACGCAGTATTTT. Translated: CASSQDSGEWTDTQYF.

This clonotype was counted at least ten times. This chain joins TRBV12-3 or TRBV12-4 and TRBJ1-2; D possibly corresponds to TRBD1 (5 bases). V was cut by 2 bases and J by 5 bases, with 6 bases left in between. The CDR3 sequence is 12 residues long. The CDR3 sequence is CASSLRGYGYTF. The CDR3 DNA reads TGTGCCAGCAGTTTAAGGGGATATGGCTACACCTTC.

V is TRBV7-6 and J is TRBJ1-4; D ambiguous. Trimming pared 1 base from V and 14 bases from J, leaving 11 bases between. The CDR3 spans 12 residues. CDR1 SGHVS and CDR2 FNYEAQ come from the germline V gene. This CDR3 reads CASSLGTLALFF. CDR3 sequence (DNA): TGTGCCAGCAGCTTAGGGACTTTGGCGCTGTTTTTT.